This record concerns one TCR beta chain sequence. No antigen is known for it. This sample is part of a study of OX40 agonist ivuxolimab in advanced cancers. Whole-study context: Melanoma, hepatocellular carcinoma, head and neck or renal cell cancer occurred in dose-escalation patients.

Germline V gene sequence: CDR1 SGHTA, CDR2 FQGNSA. CDR3 length: 16 amino acids. V lost 1 base and J lost 1, with 10 bases in between. Assay: immunoSEQ multiplex PCR; the TCRdb copy retains only in-frame clones and omits some. The data hold 70,000 to 80,000 clones, with approximately 91% observed a single time. Findings and caveats of the study: The expanded peripheral T cells' antigen specificity was not determined. Expanded clones belonging to CD8+ T cells outnumbered, on average, those of CD4+.

The V and J genes are TRBV7-2 and TRBJ1-4; D ambiguous. This receptor was taken from an adult with an advanced solid tumor such as melanoma, head and neck, liver or kidney cancer. The sample was CD4+ or CD8+ T cells sorted from blood, taken in a trial of the OX40 agonist ivuxolimab. The CDR3 sequence: CASSLVAGITNEKLFF. CDR3 in DNA: TGTGCCAGCAGCTTAGTTGCAGGAATAACTAATGAAAAACTGTTTTTT.